This paragraph covers one TCR beta chain sequence. Antigen specificity is unknown. Between the trimmed V and J ends, which lost 3 bases and 2 bases, there was a span of 0 bases. Germline V gives CDR1 SGHNT, CDR2 YYREEE (reference sequence). The CDR3 sequence is 11 residues long. This entry belongs to a study of OX40 agonist ivuxolimab in advanced cancers. Overall study: Patient treatment consisted of intravenous ivuxolimab administration every 2 weeks at 0.01 to 10 mg/kg. General study points: At doses 0.1 to 3.0 mg/kg, CD4+ and CD8+ clones expanded.

Produced via immunoSEQ multiplex PCR; TCRdb's table is partial and in-frame only. The repertoire includes roughly 60,000 clones, 80% to 90% of them detected once, and approximately 14% sits in the top ten. The sequencing used CD4+ or CD8+ T cells sorted from blood, collected in a trial of the OX40 agonist ivuxolimab. The V gene is TRBV5-4, the J gene TRBJ2-1, with D uncertain. The receptor comes from an adult with an advanced solid tumor such as melanoma, head and neck, liver or kidney cancer. The CDR3 reads CASSSYNEQFF. The DNA for the CDR3 is TGTGCCAGCAGCTCCTACAATGAGCAGTTCTTC. Based on the CDR3 plus reference TRBV5-4 and TRBJ2-1, the full variable domain is ETGVTQSPTHLIKTRGQQVTLRCSSQSGHNTVSWYQQALGQGPQFIFQYYREEENGRGNFPPRFSGLQFPNYSSELNVNALELDDSALYLCASSSYNEQFFGPGTRLTVL.